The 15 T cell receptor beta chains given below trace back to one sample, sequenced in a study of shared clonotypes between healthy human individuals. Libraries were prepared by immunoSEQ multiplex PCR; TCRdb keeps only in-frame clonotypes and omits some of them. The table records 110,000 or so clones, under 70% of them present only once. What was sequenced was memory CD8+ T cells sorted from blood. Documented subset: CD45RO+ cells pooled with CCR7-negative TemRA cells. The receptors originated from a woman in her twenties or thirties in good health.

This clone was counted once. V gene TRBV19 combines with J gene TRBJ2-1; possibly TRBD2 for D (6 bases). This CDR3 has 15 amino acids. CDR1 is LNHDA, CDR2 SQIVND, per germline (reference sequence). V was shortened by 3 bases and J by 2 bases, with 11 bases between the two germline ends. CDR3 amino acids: CASSILLAAYNEQFF. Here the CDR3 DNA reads TGTGCCAGTAGTATCTTGTTAGCGGCCTACAATGAGCAGTTCTTC.

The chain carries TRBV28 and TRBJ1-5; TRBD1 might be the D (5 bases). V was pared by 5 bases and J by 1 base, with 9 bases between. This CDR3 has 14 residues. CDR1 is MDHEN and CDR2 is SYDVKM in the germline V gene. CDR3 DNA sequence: TGTGCCAGCAGTCCTCGGGGGAGCAATCAGCCCCAGCATTTT. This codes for CASSPRGSNQPQHF.

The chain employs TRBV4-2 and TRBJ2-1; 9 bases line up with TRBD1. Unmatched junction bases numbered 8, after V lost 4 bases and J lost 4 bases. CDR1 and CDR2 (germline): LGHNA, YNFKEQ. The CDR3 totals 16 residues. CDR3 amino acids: CASSRDPGQGYNEQFF. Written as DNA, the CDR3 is TGTGCCAGCAGCCGAGATCCGGGACAGGGTTACAATGAGCAGTTCTTC.

The CDR3 sequence is CASSVRGYNEQFF. DNA for the CDR3: TGTGCCAGCAGTGTACGAGGGTACAATGAGCAGTTCTTC. This chain links TRBV2 with TRBJ2-1; the D gene is possibly TRBD2 (5 bases). CDR3 length: 13 amino acids. V was trimmed by 4 bases and J by 4 bases, leaving 8 bases between them. CDR1 is SNHLY and CDR2 is FYNNEI in the germline V gene.

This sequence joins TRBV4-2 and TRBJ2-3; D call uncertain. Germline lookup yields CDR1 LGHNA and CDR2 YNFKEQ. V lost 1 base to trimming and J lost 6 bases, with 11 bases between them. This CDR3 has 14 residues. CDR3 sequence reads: CASSQGNPQDTQYF. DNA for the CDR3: TGTGCCAGCAGCCAAGGAAACCCACAGGATACGCAGTATTTT.

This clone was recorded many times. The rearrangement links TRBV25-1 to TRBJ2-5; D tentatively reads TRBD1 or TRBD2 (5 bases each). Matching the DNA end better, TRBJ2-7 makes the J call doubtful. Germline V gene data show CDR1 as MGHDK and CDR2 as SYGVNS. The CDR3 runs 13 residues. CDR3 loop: CASSRDVPYEQYF. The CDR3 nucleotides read TGTGCCAGCAGCCGGGACGTCCCCTACGAGCAGTACTTC.

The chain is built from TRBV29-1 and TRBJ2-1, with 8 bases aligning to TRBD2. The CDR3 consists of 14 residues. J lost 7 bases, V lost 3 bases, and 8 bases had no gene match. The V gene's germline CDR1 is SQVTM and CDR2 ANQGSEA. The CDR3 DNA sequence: TGCAGCGTTGATTTGGGACTAGGCCAAAATGAGCAGTTCTTC. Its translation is CSVDLGLGQNEQFF.

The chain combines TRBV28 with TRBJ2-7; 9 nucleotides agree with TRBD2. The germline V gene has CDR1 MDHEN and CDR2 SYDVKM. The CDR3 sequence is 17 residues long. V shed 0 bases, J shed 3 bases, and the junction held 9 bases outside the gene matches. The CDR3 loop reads CASSLWTSGDLNYEQYF. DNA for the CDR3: TGTGCCAGCAGTTTATGGACTAGCGGAGACTTGAACTACGAGCAGTACTTC. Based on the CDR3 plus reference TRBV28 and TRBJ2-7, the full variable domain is DVKVTQSSRYLVKRTGEKVFLECVQDMDHENMFWYRQDPGLGLRLIYFSYDVKMKEKGDIPEGYSVSREKKERFSLILESASTNQTSMYLCASSLWTSGDLNYEQYFGPGTRLTVT.

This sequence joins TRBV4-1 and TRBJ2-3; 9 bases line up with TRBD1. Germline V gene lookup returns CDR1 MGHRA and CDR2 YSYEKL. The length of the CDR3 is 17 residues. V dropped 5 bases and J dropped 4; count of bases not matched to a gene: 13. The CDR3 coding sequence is TGCGCCAGCAGCTGGGGACAGGGAGACCGGCGGGCAGATACGCAGTATTTT. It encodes CASSWGQGDRRADTQYF.

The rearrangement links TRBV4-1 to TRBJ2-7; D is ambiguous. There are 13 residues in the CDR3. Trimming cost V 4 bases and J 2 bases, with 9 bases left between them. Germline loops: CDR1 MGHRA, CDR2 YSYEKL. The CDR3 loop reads CASSPGAPYEQYF. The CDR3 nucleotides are TGCGCCAGCAGCCCGGGTGCCCCCTACGAGCAGTACTTC.

The chain's CDR3 is CASSYTFEGFSEQFF. The CDR3 DNA reads TGTGCCAGCAGTTACACGTTTGAGGGATTTAGTGAGCAGTTCTTC. This chain uses TRBV6-5 with TRBJ2-1, with a weak D call TRBD2 (5 bases). The CDR3 covers 15 residues. CDR1 and CDR2 from the germline V gene are MNHEY and SVGAGI. V was pared by 2 bases and J by 9 bases, with 17 bases between.

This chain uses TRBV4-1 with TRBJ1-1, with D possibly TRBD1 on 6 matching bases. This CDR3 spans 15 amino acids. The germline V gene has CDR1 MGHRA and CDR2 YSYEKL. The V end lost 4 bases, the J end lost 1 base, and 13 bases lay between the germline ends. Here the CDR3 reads CASSPTRQENTEAFF. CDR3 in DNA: TGCGCCAGCAGCCCAACCCGACAGGAGAACACTGAAGCTTTCTTT.

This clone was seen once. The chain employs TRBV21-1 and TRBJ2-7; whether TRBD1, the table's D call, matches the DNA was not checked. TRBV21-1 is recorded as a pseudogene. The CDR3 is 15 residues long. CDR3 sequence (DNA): TGTGCCAGCATAGCCCTGGGACAGGTACTTTGCGAGCAGTACTTC. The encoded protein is CASIALGQVLCEQYF.

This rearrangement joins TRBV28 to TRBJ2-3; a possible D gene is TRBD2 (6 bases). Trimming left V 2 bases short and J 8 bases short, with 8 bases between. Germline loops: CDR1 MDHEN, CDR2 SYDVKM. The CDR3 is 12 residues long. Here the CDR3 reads CASSLRGITQYF. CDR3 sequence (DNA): TGTGCCAGCAGTTTACGGGGGATTACGCAGTATTTT. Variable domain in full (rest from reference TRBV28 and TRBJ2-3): DVKVTQSSRYLVKRTGEKVFLECVQDMDHENMFWYRQDPGLGLRLIYFSYDVKMKEKGDIPEGYSVSREKKERFSLILESASTNQTSMYLCASSLRGITQYFGPGTRLTVL.

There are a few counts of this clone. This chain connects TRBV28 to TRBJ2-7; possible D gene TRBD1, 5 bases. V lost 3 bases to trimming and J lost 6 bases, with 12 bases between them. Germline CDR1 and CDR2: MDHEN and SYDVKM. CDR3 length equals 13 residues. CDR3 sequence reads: CASSLVGLGEQYF. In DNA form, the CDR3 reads TGTGCCAGCAGTTTGGTGGGGCTCGGCGAGCAGTACTTC.